One sample yielded the 25 T cell receptor beta chains listed below, sequenced in a study of blood T cell repertoires in COVID-19. Assay used: immunoSEQ multiplex PCR; TCRdb lists only in-frame clones, some missing. The table includes about 410,000 clones, around nine tenths detected once. Sequences were obtained from peripheral blood. All receptors come from a woman aged 40-49 years with COVID-19, enrolled during active disease.

The chain has TRBV6-6 and TRBJ1-3, with TRBD1 identical over 7 bases. CDR1 and CDR2 (germline): MNHNY, SVGAGI (reference sequence). CDR3 length: 15 amino acids. With 4 bases clipped from V and 1 base from J, the junction kept 4 bases outside the gene matches. CDR3 nucleotides: TGTGCCAGCAGTTTCGGACAGGTATCTGGAAACACCATATATTTT. Its protein is CASSFGQVSGNTIYF.

The J gene is TRBJ2-2, the V gene TRBV7-8, with unresolved D. Germline CDR1 SGHVS, CDR2 FQNEAQ. The CDR3 loop spans 18 amino acids. Trimming took off 3 bases at V and 0 bases at J, with 17 bases between the two ends. The CDR3 spells CASSFRLKSSANTGELFF. CDR3 DNA: TGTGCCAGCAGCTTCAGGTTAAAGAGCTCCGCGAACACCGGGGAGCTGTTTTTT.

This clone was seen only once. The chain couples TRBV19 to TRBJ2-5; D is possibly TRBD1 (5 bases). The CDR3 is 14 residues long. Trimming removed 4 bases at V and 1 base at J, with 10 bases between. Germline loops: CDR1 LNHDA, CDR2 SQIVND (reference sequence). The CDR3 bases are TGTGCCAGTAGTACAGGGTTAGCCCAAGAGACCCAGTACTTC. It codes for CASSTGLAQETQYF.

The genes are TRBV7-2 and TRBJ2-7; 7 bases match TRBD1. Germline V CDR1 and CDR2: SGHTA, FQGNSA. The CDR3 has 13 amino acids. The ends lost 4 bases at V and 2 bases at J; junction bases unmatched: 2. Here the CDR3 reads CASSSGQTYEQYF. CDR3 DNA sequence: TGTGCCAGCAGCTCGGGACAGACCTACGAGCAGTACTTC. Full variable domain (rest looked up from reference TRBV7-2 and TRBJ2-7): GAGVSQSPSNKVTEKGKDVELRCDPISGHTALYWYRQSLGQGLEFLIYFQGNSAPDKSGLPSDRFSAERTGGSVSTLTIQRTQQEDSAVYLCASSSGQTYEQYFGPGTRLTVT.

Points on this clone: One junction end does not reproduce the germline sequence, and a read error may be involved. Other DNA sequences in this sample translate to the same CDR3. The gene calls are TRBV11-1 and TRBJ2-5, with 8 positions matching TRBD2. This CDR3 has 15 amino acids. The V gene's germline CDR1 is SGHAT and CDR2 FQDESV (reference sequence). CDR3 loop: CASSSRAGGPETQYF. CDR3 nucleotides: TGTGCCAGTAGCTCCCGCGCGGGGGGCCCAGAGACCCAGTACTTC.

This clone was seen a few times. The chain joins TRBV27 to TRBJ2-2; 8 bases align to TRBD1. This CDR3 contains 15 residues. The germline CDR1 and CDR2 sequences are MNHEY and SMNVEV (reference sequence). After removal of 4 bases from V and 1 base from J, the junction contained 2 bases not matched to a gene. CDR3 sequence: CASSYDRGNTGELFF. In nucleotides, the CDR3 is TGTGCCAGCAGTTATGACAGGGGGAACACCGGGGAGCTGTTTTTT.

V usage is TRBV2 and J usage is TRBJ2-7; TRBD1 might be the D (6 bases). The CDR3 runs to 14 residues. The germline V gene has CDR1 SNHLY and CDR2 FYNNEI. Deletions cut 3 bases from V and 7 bases from J, with 16 bases between. CDR3 in amino acids: CASSEEFRGKEQYF. DNA of the CDR3: TGTGCCAGCAGTGAGGAGTTCAGGGGAAAGGAGCAGTACTTC.

The V call is TRBV28, the J call TRBJ2-5; no definite D call. Per the germline V gene, CDR1 is MDHEN and CDR2 is SYDVKM. The CDR3 has 14 amino acids. V lost 0 bases and J 4 bases, leaving 9 bases between the germline ends. The CDR3 DNA is TGTGCCAGCAGTTTATGGAACCTAATAGAGACCCAGTACTTC. Its protein product is CASSLWNLIETQYF.

This clone has just one count. This chain uses TRBV7-2 with TRBJ1-6; 8 nucleotides match TRBD1. Per germline, CDR1 SGHTA and CDR2 FQGNSA. After removal of 4 bases from V and 4 bases from J, the junction contained 3 bases not matched to a gene. This CDR3 spans 15 amino acids. CDR3 protein: CASSSRGPYNSPLHF. CDR3 coding DNA: TGTGCCAGCAGCTCCAGGGGGCCTTATAATTCACCCCTCCACTTT.

The CDR3 coding sequence is TGTGCCAGCAGCTTAACGACGGCAGGCGATGGCTACACCTTC. It yields the protein CASSLTTAGDGYTF. The V and J genes are TRBV7-3 and TRBJ1-2; no firm D call. This CDR3 has 14 residues. Germline assignment: CDR1 SGHTA and CDR2 FQGTGA. The V end was cut by 0 bases, the J end by 6 bases, with 11 bases between.

This chain links TRBV10-3 with TRBJ1-4; D remains ambiguous. Germline CDR1 is ENHRY and CDR2 is SYGVKD. V dropped 4 bases and J dropped 0 bases, with 9 bases sitting between them. The CDR3 runs to 15 residues. The CDR3 bases are TGTGCCATCAGTGGAGACACGCCAACTAATGAAAAACTGTTTTTT. It is translated as CAISGDTPTNEKLFF.

The gene calls are TRBV4-1 and TRBJ2-1, with TRBD1 matching 7 bases. CDR1 and CDR2 (germline): MGHRA, YSYEKL. V lost 0 bases, J lost 7 bases, and 6 bases stayed unmatched. CDR3 length: 15 residues. The CDR3 DNA sequence: TGCGCCAGCAGCCAAGAGACAGGGAGTAGGAATGAGCAGTTCTTC. Amino acid sequence: CASSQETGSRNEQFF.

This chain uses TRBV12-5 with TRBJ1-1; possible D gene TRBD1, 6 bases. V was pared by 2 bases and J by 3 bases, with 13 bases between. Germline lookup yields CDR1 LGHNT and CDR2 FRNRAP. This CDR3 is built from 15 residues. The CDR3: CASGLRGIGDTEAFF. Written as DNA, the CDR3 is TGTGCTAGTGGTTTGAGGGGGATCGGAGACACTGAAGCTTTCTTT.

This clone has more than one count but fewer than ten. The rearrangement joins TRBV18 to TRBJ2-3; no clear D. CDR3 size: 16 residues. Germline V gene lookup returns CDR1 KGHSH and CDR2 LQKENI. Trimming took off 0 bases at V and 0 bases at J, with 10 bases between the two ends. The CDR3 sequence: CASSPPSGLSTDTQYF. In nucleotides, the CDR3 is TGTGCCAGCTCACCACCGTCAGGCCTAAGCACAGATACGCAGTATTTT.

The rearrangement joins TRBV12-3 or TRBV12-4 to TRBJ1-6; 7 bases align to TRBD1. J lost 11 bases, V lost 6 bases, and 4 bases had no gene match. The CDR3 covers 12 residues. This CDR3 is CASSDRVPPLHF. Here the CDR3 DNA reads TGTGCCAGCAGCGACAGGGTACCACCCCTCCACTTT.

The V gene is TRBV19, the J gene TRBJ1-1; 8 nucleotides align to TRBD1. The CDR3 loop spans 14 amino acids. The germline V gene encodes CDR1 LNHDA and CDR2 SQIVND (reference sequence). The ends lost 6 bases at V and 0 bases at J; junction bases unmatched: 3. The DNA for the CDR3 is TGTGCCAGTAGGACAGGGGTGGTGAACACTGAAGCTTTCTTT. Translated, it gives CASRTGVVNTEAFF.

A word on this clone: Other DNA sequences within the sample encode an identical CDR3. V is TRBV7-6 and J is TRBJ1-1; no clear D. From germline, CDR1 is SGHVS and CDR2 FNYEAQ. The CDR3 length is 14 residues. V was trimmed by 0 bases and J by 4 bases, leaving 9 bases between them. The CDR3 coding sequence is TGTGCCAGCAGCTTAGCCTTATCCAGCACTGAAGCTTTCTTT. Translated: CASSLALSSTEAFF.

The chain combines TRBV7-9 with TRBJ1-1, with D unresolved. V lost 7 bases and J 1 base, leaving 13 bases between the germline ends. The germline V gene encodes CDR1 SEHNR and CDR2 FQNEAQ (reference sequence). The CDR3 length is 14 residues. The DNA of the CDR3 is TGTGCCAGCATCGGCATCGGCGGGAACACTGAAGCTTTCTTT. It specifies CASIGIGGNTEAFF.

The CDR3 sequence is CASSLRDKNTGELFF. As DNA, the CDR3 is TGTGCCAGCAGCCTCCGGGACAAAAACACCGGGGAGCTGTTTTTT. The chain links TRBV3-1 (or the pseudogene TRBV3-2) to TRBJ2-2, with D perhaps TRBD1 (6 bases). V shed 4 bases and J shed 2 bases, with 11 bases lying between them. CDR1 and CDR2 from the germline V gene are LGHDT and YNNKEL (reference sequence). This CDR3 contains 15 residues.

The V gene is TRBV4-2, the J gene TRBJ1-4; the match to TRBD1 covers 10 bases. V lost 0 bases, J lost 8 bases, and 12 bases stayed unmatched. CDR1 is LGHNA and CDR2 is YNFKEQ in the germline V gene. The CDR3 consists of 18 residues. The CDR3 DNA sequence: TGTGCCAGCAGCCAAGAATTTTTGGGGACAGGGGAGAGGGAAAAACTGTTTTTT. It specifies CASSQEFLGTGEREKLFF.

The V and J genes are TRBV24-1 and TRBJ1-3; D is possibly TRBD1 (6 bases). The CDR3 length is 14 residues. Looked up from germline, CDR1 is KGHDR and CDR2 is SFDVKD. Trimming removed 2 bases from V and 3 bases from J, with 7 bases in between. CDR3 protein: CATSDSRGGNTIYF. CDR3 bases: TGTGCCACCAGTGATTCCAGGGGTGGAAACACCATATATTTT.

This rearrangement joins TRBV7-3 to TRBJ2-3; TRBD1 matches at 8 bases. The CDR3 totals 14 residues. CDR1 is SGHTA, CDR2 FQGTGA, per germline. With V trimmed by 4 bases and J by 2 bases, 2 bases remained unmatched. DNA for the CDR3: TGTGCCAGCAGCTCGACAGGGGTCACAGATACGCAGTATTTT. Its protein product is CASSSTGVTDTQYF.

V usage is TRBV6-2 or TRBV6-3 and J usage is TRBJ2-5; TRBD2 matches at 8 bases. CDR1 is MNHEY, CDR2 SVGEGT, per germline. V trimming: 0 bases; J trimming: 5 bases; junction bases outside the gene matches: 11. The CDR3 is made up of 17 amino acids. CDR3 DNA: TGTGCCAGCAGTTACTCGTTGCGGGGGGCCTCCGGGGAGACCCAGTACTTC. Translating gives CASSYSLRGASGETQYF.

The chain has TRBV6-5 and TRBJ2-7; D might be TRBD1 (5 bases). This CDR3 has 13 residues. Trimming took off 8 bases at V and 3 bases at J, with 14 bases between the two ends. The germline gives CDR1 MNHEY, CDR2 SVGAGI. CDR3 sequence (DNA): TGTGCCAGCGGTCCAGGACAAGGCTACGAGCAGTACTTC. Translating it yields CASGPGQGYEQYF.

The chain has TRBV29-1 and TRBJ1-1; D is unresolved. The CDR3 runs 15 residues. V was shortened by 4 bases and J by 1 base, with 16 bases between the two germline ends. Germline-derived CDR1 and CDR2 are SQVTM and ANQGSEA. The CDR3 DNA follows: TGCAGCGTTGCAGTGGGTCAGGCGACGAACACTGAAGCTTTCTTT. Translating gives CSVAVGQATNTEAFF.